Below, one T cell receptor beta chain is given with its context. Its antigen is as yet unknown. The naive CD8 subset, CD45RO-negative cells positively selected for CCR7, excluded terminally differentiated effector memory CD45RA+ cells. The study ran the assay at deep level. This table comes from immunoSEQ multiplex PCR, and its TCRdb copy is limited to in-frame clones, with some not included. The sample consists of roughly 570,000 clones, 98% of them appearing once. This entry is derived from a study of shared clonotypes between healthy human individuals. Study details: The study drew on a couple of women and a few men aged 18 to 49 as donors. Each donor's CD8 memory used one plate, CD8 naive two, each CD4 subset three.

Broader study findings: Relative to memory subsets, naive subsets generally showed larger estimated richness.

The TCR was taken from a young man in good health. Source material: naive CD8+ T cells sorted from blood.

This CDR3 reads CASSFLAGGYNEQFF. The CDR3 DNA follows: TGTGCCAGCAGCTTCCTAGCGGGGGGGTACAATGAGCAGTTCTTC. This chain links TRBV11-2 with TRBJ2-1; 12 nucleotides line up with TRBD2. The V gene's germline CDR1 is SGHAT and CDR2 FQNNGV. Trimming took 3 bases from V and 4 from J; bases not matched to a gene: 1. The CDR3 runs 15 residues.